This TCR beta chain originates from a study of blood T cell repertoires in COVID-19. From germline, CDR1 is SNHLY and CDR2 FYNNEI. The CDR3 contains 14 residues. Trimming stripped 5 bases from V and 7 bases from J, with 18 bases between. Repertoires were generated with immunoSEQ multiplex PCR, while TCRdb's copy carries only in-frame clones and drops some. The sample includes about 21,000 clones, roughly 90% seen only once; the top ten take approximately 20%. Sequencing used peripheral blood. This TCR came from a man aged 65 to 79 with active COVID-19. The chain uses TRBV2 and TRBJ2-7; tentatively, D is TRBD1 (6 bases). Here the CDR3 reads CASSSNGVTGEQYF. The CDR3 DNA reads as TGTGCCAGCAGTTCGAACGGCGTAACAGGGGAGCAGTACTTC. The full variable domain, rest sourced from reference TRBV2 and TRBJ2-7, is EPEVTQTPSHQVTQMGQEVILRCVPISNHLYFYWYRQILGQKVEFLVSFYNNEISEKSEIFDDQFSVERPDGSNFTLKIRSTKLEDSAMYFCASSSNGVTGEQYFGPGTRLTVT.